Sequencing of this TCR beta chain was carried out in a study of esophageal squamous cell carcinoma under preoperative chemotherapy. Overall study: Both tumor-infiltrating lymphocytes and peripheral blood T cells had their TCR repertoires profiled.

V was cut by 2 bases and J by 5 bases, with 17 bases left in between. The CDR3 extends over 16 amino acids. Germline lookup yields CDR1 MNHNS and CDR2 SASEGT. Time point indicated: after preoperative PTX-NDP chemotherapy. Via MiXCR, TCRdb re-called the PCR reads, giving one row per CDR3 protein. The profile covers roughly 10,000 distinct CDR3 sequences, with 63% appearing a single time and around 30% taken by the ten largest. The sample here was taken from a patient given preoperative chemotherapy. This clonotype was sampled from a human donor with esophageal squamous cell carcinoma. The donor label of this sample is uncertain. V and J are TRBV6-1 and TRBJ2-3; D is perhaps TRBD1 or TRBD2 (5 bases each). This CDR3 is CASSEFGGSYQDTQYF. As DNA, the CDR3 is TGTGCCAGCAGTGAATTTGGGGGAAGCTACCAAGATACGCAGTATTTT.